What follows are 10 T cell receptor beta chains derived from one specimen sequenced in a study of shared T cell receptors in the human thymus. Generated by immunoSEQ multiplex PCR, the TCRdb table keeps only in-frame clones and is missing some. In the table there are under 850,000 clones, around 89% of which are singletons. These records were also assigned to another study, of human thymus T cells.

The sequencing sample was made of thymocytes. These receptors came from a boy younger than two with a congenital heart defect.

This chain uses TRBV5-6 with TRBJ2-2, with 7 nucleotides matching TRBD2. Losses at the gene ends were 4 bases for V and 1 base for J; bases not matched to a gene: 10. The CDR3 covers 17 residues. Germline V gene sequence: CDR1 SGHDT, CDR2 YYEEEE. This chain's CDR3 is CASSRGEKSRNTGELFF. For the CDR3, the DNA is TGTGCCAGCAGCCGGGGGGAAAAAAGCAGGAACACCGGGGAGCTGTTTTTT. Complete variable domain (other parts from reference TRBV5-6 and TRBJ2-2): DAGVTQSPTHLIKTRGQQVTLRCSPKSGHDTVSWYQQALGQGPQFIFQYYEEEERQRGNFPDRFSGHQFPNYSSELNVNALLLGDSALYLCASSRGEKSRNTGELFFGEGSRLTVL.

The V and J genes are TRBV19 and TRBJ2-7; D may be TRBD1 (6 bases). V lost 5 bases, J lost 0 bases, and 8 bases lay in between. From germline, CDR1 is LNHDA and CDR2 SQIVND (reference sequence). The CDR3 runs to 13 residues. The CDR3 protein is CASSWTDSYEQYF. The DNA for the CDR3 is TGTGCCAGTAGTTGGACAGACTCCTACGAGCAGTACTTC.

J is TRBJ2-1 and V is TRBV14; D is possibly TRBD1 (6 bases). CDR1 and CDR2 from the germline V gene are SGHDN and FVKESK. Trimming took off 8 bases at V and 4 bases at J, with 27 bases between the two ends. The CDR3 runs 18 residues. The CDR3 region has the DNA TGTGCCAGCTCCTCGGTACAGGGAGTAAATTCGAGTTACAATGAGCAGTTCTTC. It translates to CASSSVQGVNSSYNEQFF.

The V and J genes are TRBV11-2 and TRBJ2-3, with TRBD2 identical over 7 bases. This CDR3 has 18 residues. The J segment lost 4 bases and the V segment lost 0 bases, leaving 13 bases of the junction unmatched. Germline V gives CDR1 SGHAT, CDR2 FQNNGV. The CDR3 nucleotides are TGTGCCAGCAGCTTAGATCGCTTTAGCGGGCGAGTGGCAGATACGCAGTATTTT. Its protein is CASSLDRFSGRVADTQYF.

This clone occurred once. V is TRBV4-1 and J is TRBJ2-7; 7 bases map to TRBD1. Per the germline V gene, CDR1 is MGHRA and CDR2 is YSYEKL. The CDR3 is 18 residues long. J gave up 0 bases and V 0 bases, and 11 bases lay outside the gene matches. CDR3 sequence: CASSQDKVGQVLSYEQYF. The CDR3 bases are TGCGCCAGCAGCCAAGATAAAGTAGGACAGGTGCTCTCCTACGAGCAGTACTTC.

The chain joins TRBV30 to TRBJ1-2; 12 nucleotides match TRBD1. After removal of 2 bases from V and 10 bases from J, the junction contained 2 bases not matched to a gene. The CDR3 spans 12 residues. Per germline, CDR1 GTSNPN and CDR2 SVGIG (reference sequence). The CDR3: CAWSRDRGPYTF. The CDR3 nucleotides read TGTGCCTGGAGTAGGGACAGGGGGCCCTACACCTTC.

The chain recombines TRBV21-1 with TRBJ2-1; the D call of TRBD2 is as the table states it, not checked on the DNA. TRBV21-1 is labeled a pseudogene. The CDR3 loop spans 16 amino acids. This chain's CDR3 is CASSLRLAGSDNEQFF. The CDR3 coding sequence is TGTGCCAGCAGCCTTAGACTAGCGGGGTCTGATAATGAGCAGTTCTTC.

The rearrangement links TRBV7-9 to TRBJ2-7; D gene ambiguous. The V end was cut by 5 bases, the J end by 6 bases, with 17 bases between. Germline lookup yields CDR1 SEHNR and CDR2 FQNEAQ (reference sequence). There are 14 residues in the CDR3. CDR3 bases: TGTGCCAGCAGCCCCGACACGGTCCCCCTCGAGCAGTACTTC. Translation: CASSPDTVPLEQYF.

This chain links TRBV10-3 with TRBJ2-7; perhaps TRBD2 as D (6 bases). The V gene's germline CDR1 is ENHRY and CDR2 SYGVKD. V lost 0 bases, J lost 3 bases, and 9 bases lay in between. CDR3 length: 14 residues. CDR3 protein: CAISESWDFYEQYF. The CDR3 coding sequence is TGTGCCATCAGTGAGTCGTGGGACTTCTACGAGCAGTACTTC.

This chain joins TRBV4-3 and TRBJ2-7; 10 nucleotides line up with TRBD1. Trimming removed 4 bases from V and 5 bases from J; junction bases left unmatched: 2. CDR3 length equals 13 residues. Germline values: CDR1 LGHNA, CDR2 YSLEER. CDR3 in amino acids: CASSRDRGDEQYF. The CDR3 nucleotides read TGCGCCAGCAGCCGGGACAGGGGAGACGAGCAGTACTTC.